The rows below give T cell receptor beta chains drawn from one sample of a study of shared clonotypes between healthy human individuals. Clones were sequenced by immunoSEQ multiplex PCR, and TCRdb holds only the in-frame ones, with some missing. The sample holds about 2.2 million clones, just over 90% seen once. Input material: naive CD8+ T cells from PBMCs. These receptors were obtained from a man between 18 and 29 years old in good health. Some clones in this sample may be carry-over from other donors' samples. Each CDR3 is given with its conserved first and last residue. D genes are given only for firm matches. Clone sizes are given selectively: once, few, many, or a class where the clone is expanded.

clone_size	d_call	v_call	j_call	cdr3_nt	cdr3_aa
NA	NA	TRBV12-5	TRBJ2-1	TGTGCTAGTGGTTTGTCTCCTTCGGATGAGCAGTTCTTC	CASGLSPSDEQFF
NA	NA	TRBV27	TRBJ2-1	TGTGCCAGCAGAGTCCTGAACGACAATGAGCAGTTCTTC	CASRVLNDNEQFF
once	NA	TRBV6-5	TRBJ1-5	TGTGCCAGCAGTTACTCAAGAGGGCCCCAGCATTTT	CASSYSRGPQHF
NA	NA	TRBV13	TRBJ2-5	TGTGCCAGCAGCGAAAGCGCGAAAGGGGGAGATGAAGAGACCCAGTACTTC	CASSESAKGGDEETQYF
once	NA	TRBV12-5	TRBJ2-3	TGTGCTAGTGGTTTATCGGTGAGGAGGCTCACAGATACGCAGTATTTT	CASGLSVRRLTDTQYF
NA	NA	TRBV9	TRBJ2-5	TGTGCCAGCGGCGGGACCCAAGAGACCCAGTACTTC	CASGGTQETQYF
once	NA	TRBV6-5	TRBJ2-5	TGTGCCAGCAGTTACCGTGATATAGGGGAGACCCAGTACTTC	CASSYRDIGETQYF
NA	TRBD1	TRBV27	TRBJ2-7	TGTGCCAGCAGTTTTGCCGGGACAGGGGATCAGGACTTC	CASSFAGTGDQDF
NA	NA	TRBV27	TRBJ1-2	TGTGCCAGCAGTTTAGTAAGGGGTTATGGCTACACCTTC	CASSLVRGYGYTF
NA	NA	TRBV19	TRBJ1-5	TGTGCCAGTAGTATTGCCAGGGCCAGCAATCAGCCCCAGCATTTT	CASSIARASNQPQHF
NA	NA	TRBV4-1	TRBJ2-1	TGCGCCAGCAGCCAAAGTGAGGGGGGCTACAATGAGCAGTTCTTC	CASSQSEGGYNEQFF
NA	NA	TRBV4-3	TRBJ2-1	TGCGCCAGAACCATTCCAGGGAAAATAGCGGACCGCTACAATGAGCAGTTCTTC	CARTIPGKIADRYNEQFF
NA	NA	TRBV4-1	TRBJ2-7	TGCGCCAGCAGCCAAGTAGCCTCCTACGAGCAGTACTTC	CASSQVASYEQYF
NA	TRBD1	TRBV11-2	TRBJ2-2	TGTGCCAGCAGCTCCCGGGACAGGGGGCATGTCGGGGAGCTGTTTTTT	CASSSRDRGHVGELFF
NA	TRBD1	TRBV7-8	TRBJ2-2	TGTGCCAGCAGCTTGTACAGGGGGAACACCGGGGAGCTGTTTTTT	CASSLYRGNTGELFF
NA	NA	TRBV5-1	TRBJ2-5	TGCGCCAGCAGCTTAGGACGCACGAGGGAGACCCAGTACTTC	CASSLGRTRETQYF
NA	NA	TRBV27	TRBJ2-5	TGTGCCAGCAGCTCGGGACTTTCGAGGGAGACCCAGTACTTC	CASSSGLSRETQYF
NA	NA	TRBV28	TRBJ1-2	TGTGCCAGCAGTTTCAACAGCAGAGGGGATGGCTACACCTTC	CASSFNSRGDGYTF
NA	NA	TRBV11-1	TRBJ2-7	TGTGCCAGCAGCTTAGTAGGCAGGGGAAGCGAGCAGTACTTC	CASSLVGRGSEQYF
NA	TRBD2	TRBV5-1	TRBJ2-1	TGCGCCAGCAGCTTGTCGGCTAGCGGGAGCCTAGGCGTCAATGAGCAGTTCTTC	CASSLSASGSLGVNEQFF
NA	TRBD1	TRBV9	TRBJ1-2	TGTGCCAGCAGCTCATCCGGGACAGCAAACTATGGCTACACCTTC	CASSSSGTANYGYTF
NA	NA	TRBV28	TRBJ2-1	TGTGCCAGTAGACTAGTGGCCTACAATGAGCAGTTCTTC	CASRLVAYNEQFF
NA	NA	TRBV27	TRBJ2-7	TGTGCCAGCAGTTTACGCGGAGACTCCTACGAGCAGTACTTC	CASSLRGDSYEQYF
NA	NA	TRBV6-5	TRBJ2-1	TGTGCCACCTCCCTCGACCAGAACCCCTACAATGAGCAGTTCTTC	CATSLDQNPYNEQFF
NA	NA	TRBV7-9	TRBJ2-2	TGTGCCAGCAGCGCCCGTTCCGGGGACACCGGGGAGCTGTTTTTT	CASSARSGDTGELFF
NA	NA	TRBV6-5	TRBJ1-5	TGTGCCAGCAGTTTGGGTCCCAATCAGCCCCAGCATTTT	CASSLGPNQPQHF
once	TRBD1	TRBV6-5	TRBJ1-3	TGTGCCAGCAGTTCTCGGACAGGGGGAAACACCATATATTTT	CASSSRTGGNTIYF